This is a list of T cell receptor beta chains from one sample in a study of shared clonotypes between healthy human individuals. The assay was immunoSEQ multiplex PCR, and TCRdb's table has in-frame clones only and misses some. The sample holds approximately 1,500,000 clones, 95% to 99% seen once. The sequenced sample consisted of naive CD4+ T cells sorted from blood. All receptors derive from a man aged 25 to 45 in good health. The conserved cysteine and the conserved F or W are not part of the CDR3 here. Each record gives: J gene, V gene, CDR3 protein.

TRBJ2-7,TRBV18,ASSHPLGLTPEQY
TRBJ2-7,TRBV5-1,ASSLIRGEQY
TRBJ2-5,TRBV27,ASSPKPDETQY
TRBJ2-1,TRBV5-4,ASSGGLPNEQF
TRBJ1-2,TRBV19,ASSIGQGYGYT
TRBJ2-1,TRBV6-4,ASSADGRAVNEQF
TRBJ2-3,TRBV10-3,AISGSNTQY
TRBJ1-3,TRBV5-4,ASSVGQPGKGNTIY
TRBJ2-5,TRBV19,ASSTHTTGNQETQY
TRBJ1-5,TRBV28,ASSRQGEAHQPQH
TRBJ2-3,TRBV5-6,ASSQGSPLTDTQY
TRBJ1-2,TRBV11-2,ASSLDRDDYGYT
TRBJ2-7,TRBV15,ATSRTTSGSYEQY
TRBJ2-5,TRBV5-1,ASSYPVGAGQETQY
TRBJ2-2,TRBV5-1,ASSLGLTNTGELF
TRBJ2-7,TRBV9,ASSVGGSLSYEQY
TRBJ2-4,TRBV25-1,ASSEQGENIQY
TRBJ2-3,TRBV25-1,ASRLLAFFSTDTQY